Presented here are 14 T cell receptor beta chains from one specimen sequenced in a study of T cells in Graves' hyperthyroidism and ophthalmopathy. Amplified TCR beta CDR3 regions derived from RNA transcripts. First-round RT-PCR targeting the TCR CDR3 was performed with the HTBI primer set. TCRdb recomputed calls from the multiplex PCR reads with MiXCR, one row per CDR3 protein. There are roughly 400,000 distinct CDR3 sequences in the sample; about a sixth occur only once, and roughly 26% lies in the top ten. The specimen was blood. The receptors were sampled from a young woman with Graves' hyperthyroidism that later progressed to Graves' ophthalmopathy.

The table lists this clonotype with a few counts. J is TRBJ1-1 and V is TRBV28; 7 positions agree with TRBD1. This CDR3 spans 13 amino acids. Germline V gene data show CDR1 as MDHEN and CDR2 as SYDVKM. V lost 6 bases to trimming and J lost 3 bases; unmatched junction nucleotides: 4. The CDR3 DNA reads TGTGCCAGCAGGGGAGGGGGCCACACTGAAGCTTTCTTT. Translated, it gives CASRGGGHTEAFF.

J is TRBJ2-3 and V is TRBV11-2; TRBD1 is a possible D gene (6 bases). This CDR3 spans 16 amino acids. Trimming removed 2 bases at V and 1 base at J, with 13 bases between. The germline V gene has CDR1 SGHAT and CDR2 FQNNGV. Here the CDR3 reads CASSLIQGLGTDTQYF. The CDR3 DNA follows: TGTGCCAGCAGCTTAATACAGGGTCTGGGCACAGATACGCAGTATTTT. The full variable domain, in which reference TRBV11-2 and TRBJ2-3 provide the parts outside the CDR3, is EAGVAQSPRYKIIEKRQSVAFWCNPISGHATLYWYQQILGQGPKLLIQFQNNGVVDDSQLPKDRFSAERLKGVDSTLKIQPAKLEDSAVYLCASSLIQGLGTDTQYFGPGTRLTVL.

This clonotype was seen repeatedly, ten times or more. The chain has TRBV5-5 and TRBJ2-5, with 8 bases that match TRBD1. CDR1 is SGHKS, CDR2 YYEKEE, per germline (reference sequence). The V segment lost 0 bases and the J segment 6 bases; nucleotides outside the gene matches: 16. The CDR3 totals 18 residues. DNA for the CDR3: TGTGCCAGCAGCTTGGTAGGACAGGGCATTATATCTTGGCAGACCCAGTACTTC. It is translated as CASSLVGQGIISWQTQYF.

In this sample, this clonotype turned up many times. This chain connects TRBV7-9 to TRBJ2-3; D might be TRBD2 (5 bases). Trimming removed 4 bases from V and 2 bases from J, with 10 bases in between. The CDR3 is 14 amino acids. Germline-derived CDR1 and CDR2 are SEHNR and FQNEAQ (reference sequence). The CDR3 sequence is CASSSSGITDTQYF. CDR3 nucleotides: TGTGCCAGCAGCTCCAGCGGAATCACAGATACGCAGTATTTT.

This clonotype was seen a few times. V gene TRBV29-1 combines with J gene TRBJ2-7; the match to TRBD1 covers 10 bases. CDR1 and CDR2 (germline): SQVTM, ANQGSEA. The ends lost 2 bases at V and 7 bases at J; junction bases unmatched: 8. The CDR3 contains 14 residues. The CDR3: CSVESGQGLREQYF. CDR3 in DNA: TGCAGCGTTGAATCGGGACAGGGGCTAAGGGAGCAGTACTTC.

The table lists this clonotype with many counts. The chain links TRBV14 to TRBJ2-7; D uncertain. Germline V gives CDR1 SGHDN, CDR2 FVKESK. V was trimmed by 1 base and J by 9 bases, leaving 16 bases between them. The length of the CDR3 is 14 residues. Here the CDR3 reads CASSQVGQTKGQYF. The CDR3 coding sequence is TGTGCCAGCAGCCAAGTAGGTCAGACGAAGGGGCAGTACTTC.

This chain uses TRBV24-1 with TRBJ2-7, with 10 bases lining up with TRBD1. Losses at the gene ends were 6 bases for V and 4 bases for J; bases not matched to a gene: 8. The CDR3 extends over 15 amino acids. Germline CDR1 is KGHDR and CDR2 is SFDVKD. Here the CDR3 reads CATSSLRDRGYEQYF. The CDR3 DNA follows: TGTGCCACCAGTTCTCTCCGGGACAGGGGATACGAGCAGTACTTC.

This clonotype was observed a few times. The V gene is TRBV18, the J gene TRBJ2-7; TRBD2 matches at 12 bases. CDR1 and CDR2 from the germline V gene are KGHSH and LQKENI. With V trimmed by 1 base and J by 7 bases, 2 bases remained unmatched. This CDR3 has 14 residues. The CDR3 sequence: CASSPRGLAGEQYF. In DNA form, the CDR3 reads TGTGCCAGCTCACCACGGGGACTAGCGGGTGAGCAGTACTTC.

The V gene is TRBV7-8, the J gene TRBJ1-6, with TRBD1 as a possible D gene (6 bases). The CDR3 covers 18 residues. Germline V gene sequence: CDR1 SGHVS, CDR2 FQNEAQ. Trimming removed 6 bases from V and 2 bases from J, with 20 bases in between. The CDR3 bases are TGTGCCAGCAGAGCCACTATTACAGGGTTAACCTATAATTCACCCCTCCACTTT. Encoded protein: CASRATITGLTYNSPLHF.

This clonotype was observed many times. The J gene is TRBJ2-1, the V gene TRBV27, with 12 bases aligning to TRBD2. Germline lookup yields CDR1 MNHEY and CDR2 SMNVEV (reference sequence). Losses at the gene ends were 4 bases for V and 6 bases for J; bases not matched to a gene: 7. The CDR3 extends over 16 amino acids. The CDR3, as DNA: TGTGCCAGCAGTTCCCGACTAGCGGGAGTTGGCAATGAGCAGTTCTTC. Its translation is CASSSRLAGVGNEQFF.

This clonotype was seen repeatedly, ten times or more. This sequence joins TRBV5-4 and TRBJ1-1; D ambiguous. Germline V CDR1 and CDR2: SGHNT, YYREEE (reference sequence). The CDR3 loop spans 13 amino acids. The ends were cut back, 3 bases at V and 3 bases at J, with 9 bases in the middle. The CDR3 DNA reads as TGTGCCAGCAGCTCAAGCAGTTACACTGAAGCTTTCTTT. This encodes CASSSSSYTEAFF.

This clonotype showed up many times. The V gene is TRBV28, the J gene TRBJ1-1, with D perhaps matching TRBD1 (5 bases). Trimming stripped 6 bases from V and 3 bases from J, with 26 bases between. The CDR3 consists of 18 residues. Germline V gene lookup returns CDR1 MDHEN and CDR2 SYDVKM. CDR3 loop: CASSPPWGRTQRDTEAFF. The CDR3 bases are TGTGCCAGCAGCCCCCCTTGGGGGAGAACCCAGAGGGACACTGAAGCTTTCTTT.

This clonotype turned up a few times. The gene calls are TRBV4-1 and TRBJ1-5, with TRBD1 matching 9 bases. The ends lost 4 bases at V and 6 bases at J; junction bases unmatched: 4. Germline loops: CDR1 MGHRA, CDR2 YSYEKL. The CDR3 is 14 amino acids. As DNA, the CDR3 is TGCGCCAGCAGCCCGGGACAGGGAGTTCAGCCCCAGCATTTT. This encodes CASSPGQGVQPQHF.

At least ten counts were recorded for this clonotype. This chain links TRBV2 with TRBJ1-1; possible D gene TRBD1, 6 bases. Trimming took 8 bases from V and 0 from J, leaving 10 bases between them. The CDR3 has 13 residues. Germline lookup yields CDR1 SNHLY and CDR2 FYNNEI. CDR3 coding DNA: TGTGCCAGCGGACAGTACATGAACACTGAAGCTTTCTTT. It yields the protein CASGQYMNTEAFF.